This TCR beta chain was documented in a study of T cells expressing NK-cell markers. No DNA is given; TCRdb re-called the 5' RACE reads and lists each CDR3 protein once. Its clone listing holds 500,000 or so distinct CDR3 sequences. The CDR3 is 12 amino acids. From germline, CDR1 is GTSNPN and CDR2 SVGIG (reference sequence). The chain links TRBV30 to TRBJ2-5. Sequenced sample: blood T cells: a sorted CD56 or NKG2C T cell subset, CD4+ or CD8+ T cells, or bulk PBMC T cells (not recorded which). The TCR comes from a young man in good health. CDR3 sequence reads: CAWSISGETQYF.